What follows are 28 T cell receptor beta chains derived from one specimen sequenced in a study of blood T cell repertoires in COVID-19. Assay used: immunoSEQ multiplex PCR; TCRdb lists only in-frame clones, some missing. Among about 170,000 clones, roughly 85% were seen once, and the ten largest hold 15% to 20%. The sequenced material came from PBMCs or T cells enriched from blood (not recorded which). These receptors all stem from a woman aged 70 to 79 in a cohort exposed to, infected with or recovered from COVID-19 (not recorded which).

The chain has TRBV9 and TRBJ2-5, with D maybe TRBD1 (5 bases). From germline, CDR1 is SGDLS and CDR2 YYNGEE. V was pared by 0 bases and J by 0 bases, with 12 bases between. This CDR3 region has 16 residues. CDR3 coding DNA: TGTGCCAGCAGCGTAGGTATAGGGGCGTACCAAGAGACCCAGTACTTC. It codes for CASSVGIGAYQETQYF.

The chain is built from TRBV28 and TRBJ1-6, with a possible D match to TRBD1 (6 bases). Trimming stripped 5 bases from V and 14 bases from J, with 22 bases between. There are 15 residues in the CDR3. Germline CDR1 reads MDHEN; CDR2 reads SYDVKM. The DNA of the CDR3 is TGTGCCAGCAGTGTGGGTGGGGGGGCTTTTAGTACCCTCCACTTT. Translating gives CASSVGGGAFSTLHF.

This clone was seen more than once but under ten times. The chain joins TRBV5-4 to TRBJ2-7, with 10 positions matching TRBD1. The trim removed 0 bases at V and 10 bases at J, leaving 4 bases unmatched. Per the germline V gene, CDR1 is SGHNT and CDR2 is YYREEE (reference sequence). CDR3 length: 13 amino acids. The CDR3 protein is CASSLGDRGTQYF. The CDR3, as DNA: TGTGCCAGCAGCTTGGGGGACAGGGGTACTCAGTACTTC.

This chain uses TRBV18 with TRBJ1-4; D not resolved. The CDR3 has 15 amino acids. The V and J ends lost 3 bases and 3 bases respectively, with 11 bases between them. Germline CDR1 KGHSH, CDR2 LQKENI. The CDR3 nucleotides read TGTGCCAGCTCACCCCCCTCGGCGGCTAATGAAAAACTGTTTTTT. Translation: CASSPPSAANEKLFF.

V and J are TRBV4-1 and TRBJ2-1, with a tentative D call TRBD1 (6 bases). The CDR3 extends over 15 amino acids. The V gene lost 3 bases and the J gene lost 4 bases, with 13 bases spanning the gap. Germline CDR1 reads MGHRA; CDR2 reads YSYEKL. For the CDR3, the DNA is TGCGCCAGCAGCCAGACACAGGGAAAATACAATGAGCAGTTCTTC. Translated, it gives CASSQTQGKYNEQFF.

This sequence joins TRBV25-1 and TRBJ2-7, with 8 bases identical to TRBD1. The trim removed 5 bases at V and 7 bases at J, leaving 10 bases unmatched. The CDR3 totals 14 residues. Germline lookup yields CDR1 MGHDK and CDR2 SYGVNS. In DNA form, the CDR3 reads TGTGCCAGCAGTCGGTTTGGACAGGGCGAGGAGCAGTACTTC. The encoded protein is CASSRFGQGEEQYF.

The V call is TRBV18, the J call TRBJ2-3, with a possible D match to TRBD2 (6 bases). The germline CDR1 and CDR2 sequences are KGHSH and LQKENI. The CDR3 extends over 13 amino acids. The germline V and J ends were trimmed by 3 bases and 5 bases, with 9 bases remaining between them. In nucleotides, the CDR3 is TGTGCCAGCTCACCGCGGGACTTAGATACGCAGTATTTT. This codes for CASSPRDLDTQYF.

The V gene is TRBV28, the J gene TRBJ2-1; D is possibly TRBD1 (6 bases). V was cut by 3 bases and J by 2 bases, with 8 bases left in between. The CDR3 runs to 14 residues. Germline V gene lookup returns CDR1 MDHEN and CDR2 SYDVKM. The CDR3 reads CASSLDSTYNEQFF. CDR3 in DNA: TGTGCCAGCAGTTTGGACAGCACCTACAATGAGCAGTTCTTC.

The gene calls are TRBV21-1 and TRBJ2-1; the table's D call, TRBD2, has no DNA check behind it. TRBV21-1 is flagged as a pseudogene. The CDR3 has 18 amino acids. DNA of the CDR3: TGTGCCAGCAGCAAAGAGGGGGGGAGAGCGGGAGTTAGAGGTGAGCAGTTCTTC. This encodes CASSKEGGRAGVRGEQFF.

This clone showed up just once. J is TRBJ2-1 and V is TRBV18; D is uncertain. The CDR3 extends over 14 amino acids. Trimming stripped 0 bases from V and 6 bases from J, with 9 bases between. From germline, CDR1 is KGHSH and CDR2 LQKENI. The CDR3 coding sequence is TGTGCCAGCTCACCACCAAGCCCACGCAATGAGCAGTTCTTC. Translated, it gives CASSPPSPRNEQFF.

The chain has TRBV7-2 and TRBJ1-5; D not resolved. Trimming removed 1 base at V and 7 bases at J, with 11 bases between. Looked up from germline, CDR1 is SGHTA and CDR2 is FQGNSA. The CDR3 covers 14 residues. The CDR3 sequence: CASSLERGWQPQHF. The CDR3 DNA sequence: TGTGCCAGCAGCTTAGAGCGCGGGTGGCAGCCCCAGCATTTT.

This clone is deemed medium-sized. Other DNA variants within this sample encode the same CDR3. The rearrangement links TRBV5-1 to TRBJ1-5; D may be TRBD1 (6 bases). The ends were cut back, 0 bases at V and 4 bases at J, with 8 bases in the middle. The V gene's germline CDR1 is SGHRS and CDR2 YFSETQ. This CDR3 is 14 amino acids long. CDR3 sequence reads: CASSLDRENQPQHF. CDR3 coding DNA: TGCGCCAGCAGCTTGGACAGGGAAAATCAGCCCCAGCATTTT.

This chain joins TRBV29-1 and TRBJ1-5, with 7 bases matching TRBD1. The CDR3 sequence is 12 residues long. The germline gives CDR1 SQVTM, CDR2 ANQGSEA. V gave up 6 bases and J gave up 4 bases; unmatched junction bases: 3. The CDR3 loop reads CSVGTVNQPQHF. The CDR3 DNA reads as TGCAGCGTCGGGACAGTTAATCAGCCCCAGCATTTT.

The V gene is TRBV6-5, the J gene TRBJ2-7; D is possibly TRBD1 (6 bases). The germline CDR1 and CDR2 sequences are MNHEY and SVGAGI. The CDR3 contains 14 residues. V was shortened by 11 bases and J by 4 bases, with 21 bases between the two germline ends. The CDR3, as DNA: TGTGCCGGCGCCCTCGGGACAAGGGAGTACGAGCAGTACTTC. Its protein is CAGALGTREYEQYF.

J is TRBJ2-1 and V is TRBV5-4; 13 nucleotides agree with TRBD2. The ends lost 4 bases at V and 8 bases at J; junction bases unmatched: 6. Germline V gene sequence: CDR1 SGHNT, CDR2 YYREEE (reference sequence). This CDR3 region has 15 residues. CDR3 coding DNA: TGTGCCAGCAGCGCGGGACTAGCGGGGTCGTATGAGCAGTTCTTC. Residues: CASSAGLAGSYEQFF.

This clone came up once. The chain joins TRBV4-3 to TRBJ1-2; 7 bases align to TRBD1. Germline loops: CDR1 LGHNA, CDR2 YSLEER. After removal of 1 base from V and 4 bases from J, the junction contained 3 bases not matched to a gene. This CDR3 region has 14 residues. The CDR3 bases are TGCGCCAGCAGCCAAGGACAGGGAGTCTATGGCTACACCTTC. Amino acids: CASSQGQGVYGYTF.

This chain links TRBV28 with TRBJ1-5, with 8 nucleotides matching TRBD1. Germline V gives CDR1 MDHEN, CDR2 SYDVKM. V lost 6 bases, J lost 5 bases, and 15 bases stayed unmatched. The CDR3 loop spans 17 amino acids. In nucleotides, the CDR3 is TGTGCCAGCAGACCCACCCCCGGACAGGGCTGGGATCAGCCCCAGCATTTT. Residues: CASRPTPGQGWDQPQHF.

This sequence joins TRBV11-2 and TRBJ2-1, with 8 bases lining up with TRBD2. Per germline, CDR1 SGHAT and CDR2 FQNNGV. This CDR3 has 15 amino acids. The V gene end was trimmed by 4 bases and the J gene end by 6 bases; junction bases not matched to a gene: 8. Here the CDR3 DNA reads TGTGCCAGCAGCTCCCAAAGCGGGAGAATCAATGAGCAGTTCTTC. It encodes CASSSQSGRINEQFF.

This chain joins TRBV24-1 and TRBJ2-2; 7 positions agree with TRBD2. This CDR3 is built from 16 residues. In germline, CDR1 is KGHDR, CDR2 SFDVKD. The V gene end was trimmed by 3 bases and the J gene end by 0 bases; junction bases not matched to a gene: 3. The CDR3 DNA is TGTGCCACCAGTGATCGAGCGGGATCGAACACCGGGGAGCTGTTTTTT. Its translation: CATSDRAGSNTGELFF.

The V and J genes are TRBV30 and TRBJ1-2; D not resolved. From germline, CDR1 is GTSNPN and CDR2 SVGIG (reference sequence). V was trimmed by 2 bases and J by 3 bases, leaving 7 bases between them. The CDR3 sequence is 12 residues long. Here the CDR3 reads CAWSTGYYGYTF. The DNA for the CDR3 is TGTGCCTGGAGTACGGGGTACTATGGCTACACCTTC. Full variable domain (outside the CDR3, taken from reference TRBV30 and TRBJ1-2): SQTIHQWPATLVQPVGSPLSLECTVEGTSNPNLYWYRQAAGRGLQLLFYSVGIGQISSEVPQNLSASRPQDRQFILSSKKLLLSDSGFYLCAWSTGYYGYTFGSGTRLTVV.

This sequence joins TRBV11-3 and TRBJ2-7; 8 bases match TRBD2. The germline gives CDR1 SGHNT, CDR2 YENEEA. The V segment lost 6 bases and the J segment 2 bases; nucleotides outside the gene matches: 9. CDR3 length: 15 residues. The CDR3 sequence is CASSLLAEGPYEQYF. CDR3 coding DNA: TGTGCCAGCAGTCTACTAGCGGAGGGACCCTACGAGCAGTACTTC. Variable domain in full (rest from reference TRBV11-3 and TRBJ2-7): EAGVVQSPRYKIIEKKQPVAFWCNPISGHNTLYWYLQNLGQGPELLIRYENEEAVDDSQLPKDRFSAERLKGVDSTLKIQPAELGDSAVYLCASSLLAEGPYEQYFGPGTRLTVT.

The V and J genes are TRBV2 and TRBJ2-3, with a possible D match to TRBD2 (5 bases). The CDR3 is 14 amino acids. CDR1 and CDR2 (germline): SNHLY, FYNNEI. V was cut by 7 bases and J by 6 bases, with 17 bases left in between. The CDR3 reads CASIAAPGGDTQYF. The CDR3 DNA reads as TGTGCCAGCATAGCCGCCCCGGGCGGGGATACGCAGTATTTT.

This clone was seen a few times. J is TRBJ1-5 and V is TRBV28, with TRBD1 as a possible D gene (5 bases). This CDR3 comprises 16 residues. Germline-derived CDR1 and CDR2 are MDHEN and SYDVKM. V dropped 2 bases and J dropped 5 bases, with 16 bases sitting between them. For the CDR3, the DNA is TGTGCCAGCAGTTTAAGAAGAGGGGCGGGGGATCAGCCCCAGCATTTT. Its translation: CASSLRRGAGDQPQHF.

The chain combines TRBV19 with TRBJ2-7, with D unresolved. V was cut by 4 bases and J by 3 bases, with 7 bases left in between. The CDR3 length is 12 residues. The V gene's germline CDR1 is LNHDA and CDR2 SQIVND (reference sequence). CDR3 sequence: CASSTPGYEQYF. The CDR3 nucleotides read TGTGCCAGTAGTACCCCAGGCTACGAGCAGTACTTC.

The rearrangement uses TRBV7-3 and TRBJ2-7; 9 bases align to TRBD1. This CDR3 has 14 amino acids. Germline V gene lookup returns CDR1 SGHTA and CDR2 FQGTGA. The V gene end was trimmed by 5 bases and the J gene end by 5 bases; junction bases not matched to a gene: 7. CDR3 loop: CASSPTDRGDEQYF. DNA for the CDR3: TGTGCCAGCAGCCCCACGGACAGGGGAGACGAGCAGTACTTC.

This clone was detected only a few times. This chain joins TRBV25-1 and TRBJ2-3; TRBD1 is a possible D gene (6 bases). The CDR3 has 14 residues. V lost 1 base and J lost 9, with 14 bases in between. The germline gives CDR1 MGHDK, CDR2 SYGVNS. CDR3 sequence reads: CASSEFGTRKTQYF. DNA for the CDR3: TGTGCCAGCAGTGAATTCGGGACAAGAAAAACGCAGTATTTT.

The chain has TRBV29-1 and TRBJ2-1, with 8 bases aligning to TRBD2. CDR1 and CDR2 (germline): SQVTM, ANQGSEA. This CDR3 contains 14 residues. V lost 3 bases, J lost 1 base, and 2 bases stayed unmatched. CDR3 residues: CSVDREGSYNEQFF. The CDR3 DNA is TGCAGCGTTGACCGGGAGGGTTCCTACAATGAGCAGTTCTTC.

The gene calls are TRBV19 and TRBJ2-5; weak D call: TRBD2 (5 bases). V was cut by 1 base and J by 3 bases, with 6 bases left in between. The CDR3 has 13 amino acids. CDR1 and CDR2 (germline): LNHDA, SQIVND (reference sequence). The CDR3: CASSIVEEETQYF. CDR3 DNA sequence: TGTGCCAGTAGTATAGTGGAGGAAGAGACCCAGTACTTC.